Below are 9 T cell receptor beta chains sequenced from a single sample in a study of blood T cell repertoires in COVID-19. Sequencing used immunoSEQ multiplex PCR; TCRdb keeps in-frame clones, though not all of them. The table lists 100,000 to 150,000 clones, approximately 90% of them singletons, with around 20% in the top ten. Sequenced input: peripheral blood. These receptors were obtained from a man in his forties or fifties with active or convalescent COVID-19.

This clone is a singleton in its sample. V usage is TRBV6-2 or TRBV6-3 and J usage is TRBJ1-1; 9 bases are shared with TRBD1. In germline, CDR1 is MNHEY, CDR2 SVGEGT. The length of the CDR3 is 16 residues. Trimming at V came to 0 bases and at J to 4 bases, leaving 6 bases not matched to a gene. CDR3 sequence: CASSYSTGGGFTEAFF. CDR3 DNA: TGTGCCAGCAGTTACTCGACAGGGGGAGGTTTCACTGAAGCTTTCTTT.

The CDR3 DNA reads as TGTGCCTGGAGTGGAGACAGGGGACAGCCCCAGCATTTT. Protein product: CAWSGDRGQPQHF. This chain links TRBV30 with TRBJ1-5; TRBD1 agrees at 8 bases. Unmatched junction bases numbered 3, after V lost 1 base and J lost 7 bases. This CDR3 spans 13 amino acids. The germline V gene has CDR1 GTSNPN and CDR2 SVGIG (reference sequence).

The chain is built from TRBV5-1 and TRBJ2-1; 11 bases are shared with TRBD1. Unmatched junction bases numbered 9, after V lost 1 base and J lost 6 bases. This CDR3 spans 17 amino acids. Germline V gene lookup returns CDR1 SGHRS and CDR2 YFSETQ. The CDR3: CASSLSRGTGGLNEQFF. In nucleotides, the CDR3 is TGCGCCAGCAGCTTGAGTCGGGGGACAGGGGGGCTCAATGAGCAGTTCTTC.

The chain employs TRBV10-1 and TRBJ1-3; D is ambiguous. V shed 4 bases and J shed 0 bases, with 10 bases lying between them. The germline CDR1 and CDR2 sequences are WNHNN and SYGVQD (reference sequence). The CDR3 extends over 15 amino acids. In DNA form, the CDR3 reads TGCGCCAGCAGTGTGGGCGAGAGCTCTGGAAACACCATATATTTT. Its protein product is CASSVGESSGNTIYF.

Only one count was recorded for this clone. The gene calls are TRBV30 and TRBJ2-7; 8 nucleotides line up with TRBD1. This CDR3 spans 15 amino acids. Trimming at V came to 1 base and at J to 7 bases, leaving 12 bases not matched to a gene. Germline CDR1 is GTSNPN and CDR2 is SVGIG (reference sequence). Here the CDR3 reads CAWSGRRQGYSEQYF. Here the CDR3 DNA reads TGTGCCTGGAGTGGCCGCCGACAGGGGTACTCAGAGCAGTACTTC.

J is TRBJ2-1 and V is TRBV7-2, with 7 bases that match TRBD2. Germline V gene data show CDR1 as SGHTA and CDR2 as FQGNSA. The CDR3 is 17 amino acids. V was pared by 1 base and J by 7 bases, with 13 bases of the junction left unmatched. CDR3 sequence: CASSLVIGGGIMNEQFF. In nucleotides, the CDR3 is TGTGCCAGCAGCTTAGTGATCGGCGGGGGTATTATGAATGAGCAGTTCTTC.

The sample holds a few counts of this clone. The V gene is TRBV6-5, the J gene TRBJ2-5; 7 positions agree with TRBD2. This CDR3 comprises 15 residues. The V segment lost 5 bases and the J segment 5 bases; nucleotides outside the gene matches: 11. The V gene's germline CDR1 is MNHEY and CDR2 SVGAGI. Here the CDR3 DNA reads TGTGCCAGCAGTCTGCTCCAGCGGGGCTGGGAGACCCAGTACTTC. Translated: CASSLLQRGWETQYF.

The CDR3 here is CASSPRTGSNSPLHF. As DNA, the CDR3 is TGTGCCAGCAGCCCGCGGACAGGGTCTAATTCACCCCTCCACTTT. V and J are TRBV11-2 and TRBJ1-6; 8 nucleotides align to TRBD1. Trimming removed 5 bases from V and 6 bases from J; junction bases left unmatched: 6. The CDR3 length is 15 residues. Germline V gene lookup returns CDR1 SGHAT and CDR2 FQNNGV.

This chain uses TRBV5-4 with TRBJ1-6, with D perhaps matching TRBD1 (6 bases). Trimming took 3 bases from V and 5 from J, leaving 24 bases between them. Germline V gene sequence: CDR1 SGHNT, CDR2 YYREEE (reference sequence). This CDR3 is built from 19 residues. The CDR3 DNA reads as TGTGCCAGCAGCTCCAGGCGGACAGCTGAATCGGTCGATAATTCACCCCTCCACTTT. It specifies CASSSRRTAESVDNSPLHF.